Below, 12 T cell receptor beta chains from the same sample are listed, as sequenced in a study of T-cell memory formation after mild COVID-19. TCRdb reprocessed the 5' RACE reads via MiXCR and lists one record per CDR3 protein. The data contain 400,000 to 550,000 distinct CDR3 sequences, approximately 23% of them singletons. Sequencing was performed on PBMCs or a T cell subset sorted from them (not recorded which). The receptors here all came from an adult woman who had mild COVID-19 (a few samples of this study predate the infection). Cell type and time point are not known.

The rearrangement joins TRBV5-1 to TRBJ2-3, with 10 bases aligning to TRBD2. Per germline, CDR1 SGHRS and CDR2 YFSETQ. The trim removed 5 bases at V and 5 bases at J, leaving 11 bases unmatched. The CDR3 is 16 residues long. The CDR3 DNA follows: TGCGCCAGCAGTAATCTAGCGGGGGCCCCGGAAGATACGCAGTATTTT. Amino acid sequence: CASSNLAGAPEDTQYF.

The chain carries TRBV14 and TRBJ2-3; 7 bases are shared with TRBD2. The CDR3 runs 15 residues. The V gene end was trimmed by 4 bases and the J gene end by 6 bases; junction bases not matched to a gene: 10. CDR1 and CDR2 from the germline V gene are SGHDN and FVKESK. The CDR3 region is CASSPRGGRMDTQYF. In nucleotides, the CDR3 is TGTGCCAGCAGCCCCCGGGGCGGGAGAATGGATACGCAGTATTTT.

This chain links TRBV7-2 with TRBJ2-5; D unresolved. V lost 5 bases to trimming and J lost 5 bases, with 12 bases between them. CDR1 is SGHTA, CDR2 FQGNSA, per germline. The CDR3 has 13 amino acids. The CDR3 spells CASSPLSKETQYF. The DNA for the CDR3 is TGTGCCAGCAGCCCCCTCTCGAAGGAGACCCAGTACTTC. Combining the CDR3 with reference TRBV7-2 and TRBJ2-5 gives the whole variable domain GAGVSQSPSNKVTEKGKDVELRCDPISGHTALYWYRQSLGQGLEFLIYFQGNSAPDKSGLPSDRFSAERTGGSVSTLTIQRTQQEDSAVYLCASSPLSKETQYFGPGTRLLVL.

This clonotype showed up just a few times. CDR3 sequence: CASSSPGGLMYTEAFF. The CDR3 DNA is TGTGCCAGCAGCTCCCCCGGGGGATTAATGTACACTGAAGCTTTCTTT. The chain carries TRBV7-2 and TRBJ1-1; D possibly corresponds to TRBD1 (5 bases). Per the germline V gene, CDR1 is SGHTA and CDR2 is FQGNSA. There are 16 residues in the CDR3. V gave up 4 bases and J gave up 3 bases, with 18 bases separating them.

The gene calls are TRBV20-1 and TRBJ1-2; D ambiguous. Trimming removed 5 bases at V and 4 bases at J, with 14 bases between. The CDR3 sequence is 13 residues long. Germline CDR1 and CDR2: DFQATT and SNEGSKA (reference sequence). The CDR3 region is CSALGGKAYGYTF. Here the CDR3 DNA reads TGCAGTGCTCTTGGAGGTAAAGCCTATGGCTACACCTTC.

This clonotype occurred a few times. The CDR3 reads CASSPTSNTGELFF. CDR3 coding DNA: TGCGCCAGCAGCCCGACAAGTAACACCGGGGAGCTGTTTTTT. J is TRBJ2-2 and V is TRBV5-1, with no clear D. The CDR3 is made up of 14 amino acids. Germline assignment: CDR1 SGHRS and CDR2 YFSETQ. Trimming shortened V by 4 bases and J by 2 bases, and 9 bases separated the two germline ends.

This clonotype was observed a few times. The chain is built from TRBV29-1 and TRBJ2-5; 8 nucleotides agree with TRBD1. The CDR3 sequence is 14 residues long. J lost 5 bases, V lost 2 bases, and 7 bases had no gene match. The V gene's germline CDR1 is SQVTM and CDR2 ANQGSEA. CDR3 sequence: CSVETGGAVETQYF. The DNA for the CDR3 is TGCAGCGTTGAAACAGGGGGTGCGGTGGAGACCCAGTACTTC. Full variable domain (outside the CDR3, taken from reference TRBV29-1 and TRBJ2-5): SAVISQKPSRDICQRGTSLTIQCQVDSQVTMMFWYRQQPGQSLTLIATANQGSEATYESGFVIDKFPISRPNLTFSTLTVSNMSPEDSSIYLCSVETGGAVETQYFGPGTRLLVL.

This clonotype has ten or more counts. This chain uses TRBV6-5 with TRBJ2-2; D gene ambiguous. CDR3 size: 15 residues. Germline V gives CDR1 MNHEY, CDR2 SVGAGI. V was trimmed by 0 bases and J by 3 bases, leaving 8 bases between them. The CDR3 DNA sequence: TGTGCCAGCAGTTACTCCCCGACTGACACCGGGGAGCTGTTTTTT. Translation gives CASSYSPTDTGELFF.

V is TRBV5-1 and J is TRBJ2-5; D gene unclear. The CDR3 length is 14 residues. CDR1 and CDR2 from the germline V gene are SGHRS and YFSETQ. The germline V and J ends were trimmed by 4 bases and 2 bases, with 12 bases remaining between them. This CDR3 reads CASSESGTQETQYF. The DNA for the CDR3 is TGCGCCAGCAGCGAGTCAGGAACACAAGAGACCCAGTACTTC.

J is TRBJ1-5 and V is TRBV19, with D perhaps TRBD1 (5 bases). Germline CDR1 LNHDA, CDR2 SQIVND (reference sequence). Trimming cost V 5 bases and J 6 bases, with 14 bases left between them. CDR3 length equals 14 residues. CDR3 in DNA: TGTGCCAGTAGTGTGGACATGTTACCTCAGCCCCAGCATTTT. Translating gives CASSVDMLPQPQHF.

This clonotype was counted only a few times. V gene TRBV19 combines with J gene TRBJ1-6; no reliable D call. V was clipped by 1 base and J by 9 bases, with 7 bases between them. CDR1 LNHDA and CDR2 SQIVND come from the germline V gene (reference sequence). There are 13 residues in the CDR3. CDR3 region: CASSIAGSSPLHF. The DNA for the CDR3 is TGTGCCAGTAGTATAGCCGGCAGTTCACCCCTCCACTTT.

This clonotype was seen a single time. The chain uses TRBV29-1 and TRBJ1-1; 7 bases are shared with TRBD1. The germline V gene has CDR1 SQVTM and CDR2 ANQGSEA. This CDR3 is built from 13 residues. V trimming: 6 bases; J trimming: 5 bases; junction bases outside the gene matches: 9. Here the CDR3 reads CSVVRQGKTEAFF. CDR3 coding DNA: TGCAGCGTGGTCAGACAGGGAAAGACTGAAGCTTTCTTT.